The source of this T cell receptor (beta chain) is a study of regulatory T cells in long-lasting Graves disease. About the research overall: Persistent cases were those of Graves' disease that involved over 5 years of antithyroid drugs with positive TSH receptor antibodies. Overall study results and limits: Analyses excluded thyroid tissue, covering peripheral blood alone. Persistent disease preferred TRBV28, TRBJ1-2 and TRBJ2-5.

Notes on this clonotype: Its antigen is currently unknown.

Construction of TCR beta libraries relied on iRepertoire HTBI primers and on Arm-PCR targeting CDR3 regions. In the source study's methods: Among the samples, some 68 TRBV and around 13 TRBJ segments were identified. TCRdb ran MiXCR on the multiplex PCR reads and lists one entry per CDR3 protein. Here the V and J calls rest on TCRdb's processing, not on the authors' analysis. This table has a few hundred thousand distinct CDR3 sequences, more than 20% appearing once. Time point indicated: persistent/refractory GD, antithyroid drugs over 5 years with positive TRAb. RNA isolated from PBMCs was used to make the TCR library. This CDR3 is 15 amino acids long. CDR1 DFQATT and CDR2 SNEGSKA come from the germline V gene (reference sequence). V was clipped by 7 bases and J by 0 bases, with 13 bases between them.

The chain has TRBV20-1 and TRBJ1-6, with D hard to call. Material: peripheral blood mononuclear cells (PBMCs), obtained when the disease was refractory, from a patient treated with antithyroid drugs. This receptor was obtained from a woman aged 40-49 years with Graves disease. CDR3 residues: CSVLPPNSYNSPLHF. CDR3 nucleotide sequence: TGCAGTGTCCTCCCCCCCAACTCCTATAATTCACCCCTCCACTTT.